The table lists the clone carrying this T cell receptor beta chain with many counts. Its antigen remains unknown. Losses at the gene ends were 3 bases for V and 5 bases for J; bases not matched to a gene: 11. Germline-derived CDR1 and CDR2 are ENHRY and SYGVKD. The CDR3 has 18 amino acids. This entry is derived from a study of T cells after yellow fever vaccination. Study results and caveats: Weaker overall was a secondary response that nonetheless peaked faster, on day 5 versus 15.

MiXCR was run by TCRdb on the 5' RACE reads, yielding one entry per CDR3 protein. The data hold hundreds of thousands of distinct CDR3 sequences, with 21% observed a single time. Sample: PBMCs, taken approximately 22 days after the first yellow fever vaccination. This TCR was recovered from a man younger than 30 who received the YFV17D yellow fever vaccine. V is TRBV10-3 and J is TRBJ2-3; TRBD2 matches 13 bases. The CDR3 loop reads CAISDHGLAGAGGDTQYF. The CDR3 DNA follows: TGTGCCATCAGTGATCACGGACTAGCGGGGGCCGGGGGAGATACGCAGTATTTT.